These T cell receptor beta chains were read from a single sample in a study of cytomegalovirus exposure and HLA in healthy donors. Clones were sequenced by immunoSEQ multiplex PCR, and TCRdb holds only the in-frame ones, with some missing. The table shows 90,000 to 120,000 clones, with more than 65% occurring only once. The sequenced sample was PBMCs. These receptors came from a woman between 18 and 29 years old in good health and CMV-seronegative. Each CDR3 is given with its conserved first and last residue. Each record gives: D gene, J gene, V gene, clone size, CDR3 DNA, CDR3 protein. The D gene is left open where the match is weak. Not every row has a clone size; where given, it reads once, few, many or a size class.

d_call: .
j_call: TRBJ2-3
v_call: TRBV27
clone_size: once
cdr3_nt: TGTGCCAGCAGTTTGCTCTCCGCGGGACTGCCCACAGATACGCAGTATTTT
cdr3_aa: CASSLLSAGLPTDTQYF

d_call: TRBD1
j_call: TRBJ2-7
v_call: TRBV29-1
clone_size: .
cdr3_nt: TGCAGCGTGAAGGACAGGGGGTCGTTCTCCTACGAGCAGTACTTC
cdr3_aa: CSVKDRGSFSYEQYF

d_call: .
j_call: TRBJ2-5
v_call: TRBV14
clone_size: .
cdr3_nt: TGTGCCAGCAGCCCCGGACATGAAGAGACCCAGTACTTC
cdr3_aa: CASSPGHEETQYF

d_call: .
j_call: TRBJ2-7
v_call: TRBV6-5
clone_size: .
cdr3_nt: TGTGCCAGCAGTTACGAGGGCGGTAGCTCCTACGAGCAGTACTTC
cdr3_aa: CASSYEGGSSYEQYF

d_call: .
j_call: TRBJ1-1
v_call: TRBV7-8
clone_size: .
cdr3_nt: TGTGCCAGCAACCCGTACAGGAACACTGAAGCTTTCTTT
cdr3_aa: CASNPYRNTEAFF

d_call: .
j_call: TRBJ1-4
v_call: TRBV4-1
clone_size: few
cdr3_nt: TGCGCCAGCAGCCACCCTCGGGGGGATACTAATGAAAAACTGTTTTTT
cdr3_aa: CASSHPRGDTNEKLFF

d_call: TRBD1
j_call: TRBJ1-2
v_call: TRBV18
clone_size: .
cdr3_nt: TGTGCCAGCTCACCACCCGACAAACAGGGGGCGCTTAGCTATGGCTACACCTTC
cdr3_aa: CASSPPDKQGALSYGYTF

d_call: TRBD2
j_call: TRBJ2-7
v_call: TRBV28
clone_size: .
cdr3_nt: TGTGCCAGCAGCCACTCTAGCGGGAGCGGGAGGGAGCAGTACTTC
cdr3_aa: CASSHSSGSGREQYF

d_call: TRBD2
j_call: TRBJ2-3
v_call: TRBV18
clone_size: .
cdr3_nt: TGTGCCAGCTCACCACGGAGTTCCTCGCGGGGGGGCACAGATACGCAGTATTTT
cdr3_aa: CASSPRSSSRGGTDTQYF

d_call: .
j_call: TRBJ2-7
v_call: TRBV13
clone_size: .
cdr3_nt: TGTGCCAGCAGCTTAGCGGGTGACGAGCAGTACTTC
cdr3_aa: CASSLAGDEQYF

d_call: TRBD1
j_call: TRBJ2-7
v_call: TRBV4-1
clone_size: .
cdr3_nt: TGCGCCAGCAGCCAAGATGTGGGACAGGTCAGCTCCTACGAGCAGTACTTC
cdr3_aa: CASSQDVGQVSSYEQYF

d_call: .
j_call: TRBJ1-1
v_call: TRBV7-2
clone_size: .
cdr3_nt: TGTGCCAGCAGGCGCCCAGGGCGGAACACTGAAGCTTTCTTT
cdr3_aa: CASRRPGRNTEAFF

d_call: .
j_call: TRBJ2-7
v_call: TRBV7-9
clone_size: .
cdr3_nt: TGTGCCAGCAGCCCCACCAGGGGAGCCTACGAGCAGTACTTC
cdr3_aa: CASSPTRGAYEQYF

d_call: TRBD1
j_call: TRBJ1-2
v_call: TRBV28
clone_size: .
cdr3_nt: TGTGCCAGCAGTTACGACAGGGTCTATGGCTACACCTTC
cdr3_aa: CASSYDRVYGYTF

d_call: TRBD2
j_call: TRBJ2-7
v_call: TRBV28
clone_size: once
cdr3_nt: TGTGCCAGCAGCCGTCCTAGCGGGAGGGCGTTCTACGAGCAGTACTTC
cdr3_aa: CASSRPSGRAFYEQYF

d_call: .
j_call: TRBJ2-1
v_call: TRBV12-5
clone_size: .
cdr3_nt: TGTGCCTCAAGACGGGACACCTACAATGAGCAGTTCTTC
cdr3_aa: CASRRDTYNEQFF